Following are 22 T cell receptor beta chains from one sample sequenced in a study of T-cell reconstitution after alpha-beta-depleted transplantation in children. Unique molecular identifiers were built into the TCRbeta library. TCRdb recomputed calls from the PCR reads with MiXCR, one row per CDR3 protein. The data contain about 260,000 distinct CDR3 sequences, approximately 8.9% of them singletons. The input for sequencing was PBMCs, mostly from graft donor cells, taken 180 days after TCRalphabeta/CD19-depleted stem cell transplant. These receptors came from a male patient between 5 and 17 years old who had a stem cell transplant for acute lymphoblastic leukemia, so the T cells may come from the graft donor.

This clonotype was detected many times. As DNA, the CDR3 is TGTGCCAGCAGCCAATCAGGGGGCTTTAACTATGGCTACACCTTC. Its translation: CASSQSGGFNYGYTF. This rearrangement joins TRBV12-3 or TRBV12-4 to TRBJ1-2, with TRBD1 matching over 8 bases. This CDR3 contains 15 residues. V gave up 6 bases and J gave up 1 base; unmatched junction bases: 7.

There are many counts of this clonotype. The rearrangement joins TRBV4-3 to TRBJ1-3; D is uncertain. The CDR3 is made up of 16 amino acids. V was cut by 0 bases and J by 4 bases, with 13 bases left in between. The germline V gene has CDR1 LGHNA and CDR2 YSLEER. The CDR3 loop reads CASSQDIGRVGNTIYF. The CDR3 nucleotides are TGCGCCAGCAGCCAAGATATCGGCCGAGTGGGAAACACCATATATTTT.

This clonotype was seen at least ten times. V is TRBV29-1 and J is TRBJ2-2, with TRBD1 matching over 10 bases. Germline V gives CDR1 SQVTM, CDR2 ANQGSEA. The CDR3 consists of 16 residues. Losses at the gene ends were 4 bases for V and 1 base for J; bases not matched to a gene: 6. DNA of the CDR3: TGCAGCGTTGGACAGGGGGCGACCCTGAACACCGGGGAGCTGTTTTTT. It translates to CSVGQGATLNTGELFF.

This clonotype was seen ten or more times. This chain uses TRBV5-1 with TRBJ2-5; D is unresolved. The CDR3 has 14 amino acids. V lost 1 base and J 1 base, leaving 8 bases between the germline ends. Per the germline V gene, CDR1 is SGHRS and CDR2 is YFSETQ. For the CDR3, the DNA is TGCGCCAGCAGCTTGACTTGGGGCCAAGAGACCCAGTACTTC. Encoded protein: CASSLTWGQETQYF.

The chain links TRBV12-3 or TRBV12-4 to TRBJ2-2; perhaps TRBD2 as D (6 bases). Trimming pared 6 bases from V and 4 bases from J, leaving 21 bases between. The CDR3 consists of 17 residues. The CDR3 region is CASRLQAGGLTTGELFF. DNA for the CDR3: TGTGCCAGCAGACTACAGGCTGGGGGACTCACCACCGGGGAGCTGTTTTTT.

This clonotype has at least ten counts. V usage is TRBV2 and J usage is TRBJ2-3; possibly TRBD2 for D (6 bases). V was shortened by 6 bases and J by 8 bases, with 6 bases between the two germline ends. This CDR3 is 10 amino acids long. CDR1 is SNHLY, CDR2 FYNNEI, per germline. The CDR3 spells CASSGGTQYF. For the CDR3, the DNA is TGTGCCAGCAGCGGGGGTACGCAGTATTTT.

The sample holds many counts of this clonotype. The chain has TRBV6-1 and TRBJ2-2; perhaps TRBD1 as D (5 bases). Germline CDR1 is MNHNS and CDR2 is SASEGT. The CDR3 extends over 16 amino acids. The V end lost 4 bases, the J end lost 4 bases, and 16 bases lay between the germline ends. CDR3 sequence: CASSADRNRLTGELFF. For the CDR3, the DNA is TGTGCCAGCAGTGCCGACAGAAATAGACTCACCGGGGAGCTGTTTTTT.

This clonotype was observed at least ten times. This chain connects TRBV7-2 to TRBJ2-1; 11 nucleotides line up with TRBD1. The CDR3 totals 15 residues. CDR1 and CDR2 (germline): SGHTA, FQGNSA. Trimming at V came to 5 bases and at J to 7 bases, leaving 7 bases not matched to a gene. CDR3 residues: CASSASGTGGNEQFF. CDR3 DNA: TGTGCCAGCAGCGCCTCCGGGACAGGGGGGAATGAGCAGTTCTTC.

This clonotype appeared many times. The chain has TRBV11-1 and TRBJ1-3; D might be TRBD1 (5 bases). CDR3 size: 19 residues. Between the trimmed V and J ends, which lost 6 bases and 2 bases, there was a span of 26 bases. Per the germline V gene, CDR1 is SGHAT and CDR2 is FQDESV (reference sequence). This CDR3 reads CASRQLTHSDGAAGNTIYF. The DNA for the CDR3 is TGTGCCAGCAGACAACTTACCCATTCGGACGGGGCTGCTGGAAACACCATATATTTT.

This clonotype was recorded at least ten times. The V call is TRBV12-5, the J call TRBJ2-4, with D unresolved. Trimming removed 0 bases from V and 0 bases from J, with 24 bases in between. CDR1 is LGHNT, CDR2 FRNRAP, per germline. This CDR3 spans 21 amino acids. The CDR3 sequence: CASGLVPFTFGQLIAKNIQYF. The DNA of the CDR3 is TGTGCTAGTGGTTTGGTGCCCTTCACCTTCGGGCAGCTAATAGCCAAAAACATTCAGTACTTC.

This clonotype was counted many times. The chain uses TRBV7-9 and TRBJ1-5, with TRBD1 as a possible D gene (5 bases). CDR1 and CDR2 (germline): SEHNR, FQNEAQ (reference sequence). The CDR3 is 21 amino acids. V dropped 2 bases and J dropped 5 bases, with 31 bases sitting between them. The CDR3 protein is CASSLIVGSGRLSTRDQPQHF. The DNA for the CDR3 is TGTGCCAGCAGCTTAATAGTGGGGAGTGGCAGGCTGTCGACCAGGGATCAGCCCCAGCATTTT.

This clonotype occurred many times. The chain is built from TRBV9 and TRBJ2-7; possible D gene TRBD2, 5 bases. The CDR3 is 14 amino acids. V lost 0 bases to trimming and J lost 2 bases, with 9 bases between them. Germline CDR1 SGDLS, CDR2 YYNGEE. The CDR3 protein is CASSVDSVPYEQYF. For the CDR3, the DNA is TGTGCCAGCAGCGTAGATAGCGTACCCTACGAGCAGTACTTC.

The chain is built from TRBV27 and TRBJ2-7; maybe TRBD1 (5 bases). V was clipped by 3 bases and J by 6 bases, with 18 bases between them. This CDR3 has 15 amino acids. Germline V gene sequence: CDR1 MNHEY, CDR2 SMNVEV (reference sequence). The CDR3 is CASSLAGPLLSEQYF. The DNA for the CDR3 is TGTGCCAGCAGTTTGGCAGGGCCTCTTCTCTCCGAGCAGTACTTC.

This clonotype was found many times. V is TRBV7-2 and J is TRBJ2-5; TRBD1 matches at 7 bases. CDR1 is SGHTA, CDR2 FQGNSA, per germline. The CDR3 covers 12 residues. With V trimmed by 4 bases and J by 8 bases, 4 bases remained unmatched. CDR3 coding DNA: TGTGCCAGCAGCTCGACAGGGTTTACCCAGTACTTC. It specifies CASSSTGFTQYF.

The gene calls are TRBV6-5 and TRBJ1-6; the D is unclear. V was pared by 2 bases and J by 3 bases, with 8 bases between. The CDR3 has 15 residues. Germline assignment: CDR1 MNHEY and CDR2 SVGAGI. The CDR3 DNA is TGTGCCAGCAGTTACCGGGCCGTCTATAATTCACCCCTCCACTTT. This sequence encodes CASSYRAVYNSPLHF.

This clonotype was seen repeatedly, ten times or more. The V gene is TRBV24-1, the J gene TRBJ2-3; possible D gene TRBD1, 6 bases. Per the germline V gene, CDR1 is KGHDR and CDR2 is SFDVKD. The V gene lost 4 bases and the J gene lost 5 bases, with 15 bases spanning the gap. The CDR3 extends over 15 amino acids. In DNA, the CDR3 is TGTGCCACCAGTGAGTCGTGGACAGCACGAGATACGCAGTATTTT. It translates to CATSESWTARDTQYF.

This clonotype has at least ten counts. The chain links TRBV29-1 to TRBJ1-1, with D perhaps TRBD1 (5 bases). V gave up 5 bases and J gave up 3 bases, with 16 bases separating them. The CDR3 is 14 amino acids. Germline loops: CDR1 SQVTM, CDR2 ANQGSEA. CDR3 in amino acids: CSVKDTWGDTEAFF. The CDR3 DNA is TGCAGCGTTAAGGACACTTGGGGGGACACTGAAGCTTTCTTT. The full variable domain, its missing parts supplied by reference TRBV29-1 and TRBJ1-1, is SAVISQKPSRDICQRGTSLTIQCQVDSQVTMMFWYRQQPGQSLTLIATANQGSEATYESGFVIDKFPISRPNLTFSTLTVSNMSPEDSSIYLCSVKDTWGDTEAFFGQGTRLTVV.

This clonotype occurred many times. This sequence joins TRBV15 and TRBJ1-1, with unresolved D. V was clipped by 1 base and J by 0 bases, with 9 bases between them. Looked up from germline, CDR1 is LNHNV and CDR2 is YYDKDF (reference sequence). This CDR3 region has 15 residues. DNA for the CDR3: TGTGCCACCAGCAGAGTCGGACGTATGAACACTGAAGCTTTCTTT. It is translated as CATSRVGRMNTEAFF.

This clonotype was seen a handful of times. The chain couples TRBV3-1 to TRBJ1-5, with a possible D match to TRBD1 (5 bases). The germline V and J ends were trimmed by 1 base and 5 bases, with 12 bases remaining between them. This CDR3 contains 15 residues. Germline CDR1 LGHDT, CDR2 YNNKEL (reference sequence). CDR3 amino acids: CASSQGRAGDQPQHF. The CDR3 DNA follows: TGTGCCAGCAGCCAAGGCAGGGCTGGGGATCAGCCCCAGCATTTT. Full variable domain (outside the CDR3, taken from reference TRBV3-1 and TRBJ1-5): DTAVSQTPKYLVTQMGNDKSIKCEQNLGHDTMYWYKQDSKKFLKIMFSYNNKELIINETVPNRFSPKSPDKAHLNLHINSLELGDSAVYFCASSQGRAGDQPQHFGDGTRLSIL.

This clonotype was recorded at least ten times. The rearrangement joins TRBV6-1 to TRBJ1-5, with 7 nucleotides matching TRBD1. This CDR3 spans 14 amino acids. The V gene's germline CDR1 is MNHNS and CDR2 SASEGT. V shed 4 bases and J 4 bases; nucleotides not matched to a gene: 4. The CDR3 coding sequence is TGTGCCAGCAGTGTGACAGGGAGGAATCAGCCCCAGCATTTT. It translates to CASSVTGRNQPQHF.

This clonotype was observed many times. The V and J genes are TRBV4-2 and TRBJ1-3; D gene uncertain. In germline, CDR1 is LGHNA, CDR2 YNFKEQ. The CDR3 runs 14 residues. V lost 0 bases, J lost 10 bases, and 13 bases lay in between. CDR3 in amino acids: CASSQEERSSTIYF. The CDR3, as DNA: TGTGCCAGCAGCCAAGAGGAGCGGAGCTCGACCATATATTTT.

This clonotype was seen more than once but under ten times. The genes are TRBV27 and TRBJ1-3; D unclear. Germline CDR1 is MNHEY and CDR2 is SMNVEV (reference sequence). The length of the CDR3 is 15 residues. Trimming shortened V by 5 bases and J by 0 bases, and 11 bases separated the two germline ends. CDR3 loop: CASSARALSGNTIYF. The CDR3 nucleotides are TGTGCCAGCAGTGCTAGGGCCCTCTCTGGAAACACCATATATTTT.